What follows describes a single TCR beta chain. It has no known antigen specificity. No clone much larger than this one lies a single base away; base qualities are absent. TCR beta rearrangements were amplified from genomic DNA isolated from peripheral blood, not from sorted cells or RNA. Multiplex touch-down PCR with a mixed TRB-A/B primer pool was used to amplify rearranged TRB sequences covering the V, D and J segments. Illumina adapters and sample indices were attached to the amplicons through two consecutive PCR reactions run with Phusion HS II polymerase. Amplicons were gel-purified using the NucleoSpin Gel and PCR Clean-up kit and were subsequently checked with Qubit and an Agilent 2100 Bioanalyzer. The libraries were sequenced on an Illumina MiSeq with 600-cycle, single-indexed, paired-end runs. On the study's bioinformatics: Processing of the TRB sequences was carried out with MiXCR versions 2.12 and 3.0.5. Each unique CDR3 nucleotide sequence counted as one clone, and only productive sequences with at least two reads were retained. Shannon diversity, evenness, clonality (one minus evenness), and alpha-parameterized diversity profiles from alpha 0 to 5 were included as repertoire metrics. The IGoR algorithm was used to calculate generation probabilities of clones in the paired pre- and post-chemotherapy samples. The public reads were reanalyzed by TCRdb: fastp trimming at Q25, MiXCR alignment, in-frame beta chains only. Under each unique CDR3 protein, matching rows form one entry showing the most common genes and DNA. The authors' filters were not applied to this entry. This sample gives thousands of distinct CDR3 sequences in total; around 30% of them show up just once. The ten largest clones add up to roughly 7.4% of the sample.

The CDR3, from cysteine to phenylalanine, totals 16 residues. Just the 48-base CDR3 DNA is kept, in frame starting at base 1. V is cut by 6 bases and J by 4 bases, and the space between the germline ends is 20 bases. From the germline V gene, CDR1 is SNHLY and CDR2 is FYNNEI. The record originates from a study of T cell repertoires in aging, cancer and after chemotherapy (dated by TCRdb to about 2019). In the study overall: Six donor age groups were covered, ranging from 30 or younger up to 70 or older, and each group contained at least three individuals. Peripheral blood TCR beta repertoires from healthy donors and cancer patients were profiled to examine immunoaging and T cell reconstitution after chemotherapy. Alongside fewer than 100 healthy donors serving as a reference group, the cohort included 200 to 250 cancer patients, of whom some 94 had hematological cancers and some 130 had solid cancers. In the hematological group, the paired samples taken before and after chemotherapy came from chronic lymphocytic leukemia patients who were treated with regimens based on fludarabine or bendamustine. Approximately 10 million TCR reads were contained in the full dataset.

Broad study findings and their caveats: It was noted by the authors that conclusions about immunological memory after chemotherapy cannot be drawn from the repertoire data. Declining TCR diversity with age in healthy donors was mainly explained by loss of richness; in cancer patients, loss of evenness also contributed. Compared with age-matched healthy donors, untreated patients with either hematological or solid cancers had significantly lower TCR diversity in the blood along with higher clonality. Median generation probability increased over the chemotherapy interval in both cancer cohorts, suggesting repertoire reconstitution through rebound thymic output. Hematological cancer patients had infiltration of lymphoid organs, and this infiltration may itself impair thymic emigration or peripheral T cell expansion.

The V gene is TRBV2 and the J gene is TRBJ2-3; there is no confident call for the D gene. This receptor was identified in a human donor with a blood cancer. Material for sequencing was blood. In nucleotide form, the sequence is TGTGCCAGCAGCCCCATGCGGCCGTCTTTCTCAGATACGCAGTATTTT. Its translation is CASSPMRPSFSDTQYF.